The present TCR beta chain was sequenced within a study of T cell responses to AZD1222 COVID-19 vaccine. General study points: The reported proportion of spike-specific TCRs targeting unmutated variant regions was nearly half. Only a handful of AZD1222 recipients were seropositive at baseline.

Trimming at V came to 3 bases and at J to 3 bases, leaving 1 base not matched to a gene. This CDR3 contains 15 residues. Germline-derived CDR1 and CDR2 are LNHNV and YYDKDF (reference sequence). Only in-frame clones appear in the TCRdb table, and some are missing; sequencing was by immunoSEQ multiplex PCR. The sample consists of 150,000 to 190,000 clones, over 75% of them appearing once. In regard to this clone: Its cognate antigen is unknown.

The genes are TRBV15 and TRBJ2-7; TRBD2 matches 14 bases. Specimen: peripheral blood, collected on day 0 of AZD1222 vaccination. The clonotype comes from an adult in good health. The chain's CDR3 is CATSRGLAGDYEQYF. The CDR3 region has the DNA TGTGCCACCAGCAGGGGACTAGCGGGAGACTACGAGCAGTACTTC.